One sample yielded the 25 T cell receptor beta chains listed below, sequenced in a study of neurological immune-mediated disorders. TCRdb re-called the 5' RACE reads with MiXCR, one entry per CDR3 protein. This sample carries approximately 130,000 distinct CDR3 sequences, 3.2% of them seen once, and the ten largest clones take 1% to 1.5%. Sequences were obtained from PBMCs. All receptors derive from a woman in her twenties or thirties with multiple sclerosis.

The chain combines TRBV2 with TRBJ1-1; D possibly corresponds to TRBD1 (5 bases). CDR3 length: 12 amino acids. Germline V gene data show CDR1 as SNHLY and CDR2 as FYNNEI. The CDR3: CAERGVVSEAFF. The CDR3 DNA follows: TGTGCTGAAAGAGGGGTAGTCTCTGAAGCTTTCTTT.

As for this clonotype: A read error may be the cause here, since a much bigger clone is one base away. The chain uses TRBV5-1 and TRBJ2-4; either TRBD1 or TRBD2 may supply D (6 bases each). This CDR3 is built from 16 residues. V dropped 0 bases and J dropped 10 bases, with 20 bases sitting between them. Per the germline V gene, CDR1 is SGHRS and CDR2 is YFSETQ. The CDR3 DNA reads TGCGCCAGCAGCTTGGCCCCGGGGGCCGGGAGCAAAATTCAGTACTTC. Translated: CASSLAPGAGSKIQYF.

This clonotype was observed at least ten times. The CDR3 spells CSARVQGLNTEAFF. DNA for the CDR3: TGCAGTGCTAGAGTACAGGGGTTGAACACTGAAGCTTTCTTT. The chain links TRBV20-1 to TRBJ1-1; 7 nucleotides line up with TRBD1. The trim removed 1 base at V and 0 bases at J, leaving 2 bases unmatched. This CDR3 is 14 amino acids long. CDR1 is DFQATT and CDR2 is SNEGSKA in the germline V gene (reference sequence).

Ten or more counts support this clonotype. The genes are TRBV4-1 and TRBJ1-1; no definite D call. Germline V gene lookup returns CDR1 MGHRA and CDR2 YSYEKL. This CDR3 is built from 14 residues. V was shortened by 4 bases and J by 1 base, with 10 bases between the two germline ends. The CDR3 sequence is CASSLRTENTEAFF. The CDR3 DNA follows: TGCGCCAGCAGCCTCCGGACTGAGAACACTGAAGCTTTCTTT.

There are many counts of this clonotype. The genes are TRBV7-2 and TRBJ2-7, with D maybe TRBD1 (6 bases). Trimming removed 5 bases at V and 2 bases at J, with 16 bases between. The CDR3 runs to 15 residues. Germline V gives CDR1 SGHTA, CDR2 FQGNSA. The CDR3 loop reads CASSAQPGTTYEQYF. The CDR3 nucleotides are TGTGCCAGCAGCGCTCAACCCGGGACAACCTACGAGCAGTACTTC.

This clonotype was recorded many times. CDR3: CASSRVIYEQYF. The CDR3 DNA follows: TGTGCCAGCAGCCGGGTAATCTACGAGCAGTACTTC. This rearrangement joins TRBV6-6 to TRBJ2-7; D gene unclear. CDR1 is MNHNY and CDR2 is SVGAGI in the germline V gene (reference sequence). This CDR3 has 12 residues. Trimming cost V 6 bases and J 3 bases, with 9 bases left between them.

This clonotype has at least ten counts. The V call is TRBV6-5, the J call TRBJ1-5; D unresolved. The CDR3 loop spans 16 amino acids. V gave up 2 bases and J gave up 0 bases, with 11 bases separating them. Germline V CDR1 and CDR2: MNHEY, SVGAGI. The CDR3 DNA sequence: TGTGCCAGCAGTTACCGAGGCGGAGATAGCAATCAGCCCCAGCATTTT. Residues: CASSYRGGDSNQPQHF.

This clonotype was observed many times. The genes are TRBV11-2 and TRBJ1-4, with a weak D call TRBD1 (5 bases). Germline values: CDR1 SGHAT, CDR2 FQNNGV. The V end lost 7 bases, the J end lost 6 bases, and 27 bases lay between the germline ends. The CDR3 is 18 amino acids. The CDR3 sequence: CASTTSWDAEEVDEKLFF. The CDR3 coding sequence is TGTGCCAGCACCACCAGCTGGGACGCGGAGGAGGTGGATGAAAAACTGTTTTTT.

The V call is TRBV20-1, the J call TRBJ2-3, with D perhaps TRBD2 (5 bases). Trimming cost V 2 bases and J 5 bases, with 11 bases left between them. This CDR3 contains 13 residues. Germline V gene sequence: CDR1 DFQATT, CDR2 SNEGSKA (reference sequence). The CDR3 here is CSARSWTGDTQYF. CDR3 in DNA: TGCAGTGCTAGATCCTGGACTGGAGATACGCAGTATTTT.

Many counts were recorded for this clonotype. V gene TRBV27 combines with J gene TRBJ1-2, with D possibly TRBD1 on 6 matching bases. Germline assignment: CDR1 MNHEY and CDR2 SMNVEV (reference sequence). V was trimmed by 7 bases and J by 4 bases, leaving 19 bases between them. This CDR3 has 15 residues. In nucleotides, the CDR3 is TGTGCCAGCACCCCCTTACCCCCCAGGGGCTATGGCTACACCTTC. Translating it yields CASTPLPPRGYGYTF.

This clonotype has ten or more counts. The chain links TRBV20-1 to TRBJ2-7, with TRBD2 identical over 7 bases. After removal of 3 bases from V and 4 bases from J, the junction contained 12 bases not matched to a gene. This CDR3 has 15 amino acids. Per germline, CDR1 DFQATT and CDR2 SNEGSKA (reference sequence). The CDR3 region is CSASLSRSGPYEQYF. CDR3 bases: TGCAGTGCTAGCCTTTCCCGTAGCGGGCCTTACGAGCAGTACTTC.

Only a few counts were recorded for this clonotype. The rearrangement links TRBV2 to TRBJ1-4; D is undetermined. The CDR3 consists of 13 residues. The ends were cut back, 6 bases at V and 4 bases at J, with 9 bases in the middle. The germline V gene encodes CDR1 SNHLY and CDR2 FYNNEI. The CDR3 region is CASREQYNEKLFF. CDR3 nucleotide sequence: TGTGCCAGCAGGGAACAGTATAATGAAAAACTGTTTTTT.

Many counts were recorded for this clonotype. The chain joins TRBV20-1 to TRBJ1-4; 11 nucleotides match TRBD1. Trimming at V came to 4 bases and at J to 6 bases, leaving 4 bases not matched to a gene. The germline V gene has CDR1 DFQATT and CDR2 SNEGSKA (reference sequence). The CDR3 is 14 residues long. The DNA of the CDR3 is TGCAGTGCTACGGACAGGGGGCAAGATGAAAAACTGTTTTTT. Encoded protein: CSATDRGQDEKLFF.

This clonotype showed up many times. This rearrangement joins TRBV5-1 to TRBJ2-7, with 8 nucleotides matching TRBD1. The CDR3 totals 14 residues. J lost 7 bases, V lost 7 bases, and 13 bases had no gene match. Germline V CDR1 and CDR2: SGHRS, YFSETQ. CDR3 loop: CASGPAGQGWEQYF. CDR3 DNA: TGCGCCAGCGGCCCCGCAGGACAGGGTTGGGAGCAGTACTTC.

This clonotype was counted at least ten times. CDR3 in amino acids: CATSRDRFGQYF. The CDR3, as DNA: TGTGCCACCAGCAGAGATCGCTTCGGGCAGTACTTC. The J gene is TRBJ2-7, the V gene TRBV15; D is unresolved. V was trimmed by 0 bases and J by 9 bases, leaving 9 bases between them. This CDR3 region has 12 residues. CDR1 and CDR2 (germline): LNHNV, YYDKDF (reference sequence).

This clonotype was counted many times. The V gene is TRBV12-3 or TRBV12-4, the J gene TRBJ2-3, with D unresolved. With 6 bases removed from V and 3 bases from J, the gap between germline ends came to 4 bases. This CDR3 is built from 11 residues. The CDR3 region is CASRLTDTQYF. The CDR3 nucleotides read TGTGCCAGCAGGTTAACAGATACGCAGTATTTT.

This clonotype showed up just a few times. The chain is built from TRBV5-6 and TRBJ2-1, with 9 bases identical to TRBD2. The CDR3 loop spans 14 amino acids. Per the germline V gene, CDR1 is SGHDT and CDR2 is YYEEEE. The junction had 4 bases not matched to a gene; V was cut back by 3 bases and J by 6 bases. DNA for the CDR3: TGTGCCAGCAGCTACCTACTAGCGGGCAATGAGCAGTTCTTC. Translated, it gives CASSYLLAGNEQFF.

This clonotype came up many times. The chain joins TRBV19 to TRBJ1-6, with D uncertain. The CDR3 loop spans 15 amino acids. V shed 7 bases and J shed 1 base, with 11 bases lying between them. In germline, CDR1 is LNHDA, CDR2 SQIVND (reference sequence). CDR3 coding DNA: TGTGCCAGTAAAGGAGGAGGGTCCTATAATTCACCCCTCCACTTT. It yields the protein CASKGGGSYNSPLHF. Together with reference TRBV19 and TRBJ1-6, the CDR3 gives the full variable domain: DGGITQSPKYLFRKEGQNVTLSCEQNLNHDAMYWYRQDPGQGLRLIYYSQIVNDFQKGDIAEGYSVSREKKESFPLTVTSAQKNPTAFYLCASKGGGSYNSPLHFGNGTRLTVT.

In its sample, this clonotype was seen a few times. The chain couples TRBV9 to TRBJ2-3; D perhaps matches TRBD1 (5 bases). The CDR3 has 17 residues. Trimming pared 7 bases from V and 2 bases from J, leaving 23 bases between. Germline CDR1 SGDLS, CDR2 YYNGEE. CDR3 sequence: CASQWAGPHPPTDTQYF. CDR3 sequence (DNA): TGTGCCAGCCAATGGGCAGGGCCTCACCCCCCCACAGATACGCAGTATTTT. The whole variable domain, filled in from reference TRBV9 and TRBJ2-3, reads DSGVTQTPKHLITATGQRVTLRCSPRSGDLSVYWYQQSLDQGLQFLIQYYNGEERAKGNILERFSAQQFPDLHSELNLSSLELGDSALYFCASQWAGPHPPTDTQYFGPGTRLTVL.

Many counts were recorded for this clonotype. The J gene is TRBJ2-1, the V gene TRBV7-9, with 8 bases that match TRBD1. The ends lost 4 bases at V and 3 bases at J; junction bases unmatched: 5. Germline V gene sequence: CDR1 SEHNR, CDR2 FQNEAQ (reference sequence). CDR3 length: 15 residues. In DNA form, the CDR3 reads TGTGCCAGCAGCTCAGGACAGGGAGGCTACAATGAGCAGTTCTTC. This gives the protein CASSSGQGGYNEQFF.

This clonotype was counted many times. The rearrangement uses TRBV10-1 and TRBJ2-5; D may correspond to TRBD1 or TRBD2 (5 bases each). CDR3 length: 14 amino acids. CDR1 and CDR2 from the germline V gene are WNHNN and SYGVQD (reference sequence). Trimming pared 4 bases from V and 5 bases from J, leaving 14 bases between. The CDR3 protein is CASSGDGIKETQYF. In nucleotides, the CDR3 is TGCGCCAGCAGTGGGGACGGGATAAAGGAGACCCAGTACTTC.

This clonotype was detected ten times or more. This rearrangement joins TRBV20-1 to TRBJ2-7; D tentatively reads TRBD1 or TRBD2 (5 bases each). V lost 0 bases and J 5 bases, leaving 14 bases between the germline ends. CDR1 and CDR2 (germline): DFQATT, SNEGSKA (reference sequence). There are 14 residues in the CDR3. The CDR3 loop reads CSARESGRAHEQYF. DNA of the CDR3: TGCAGTGCTAGAGAGAGCGGCAGGGCTCACGAGCAGTACTTC.

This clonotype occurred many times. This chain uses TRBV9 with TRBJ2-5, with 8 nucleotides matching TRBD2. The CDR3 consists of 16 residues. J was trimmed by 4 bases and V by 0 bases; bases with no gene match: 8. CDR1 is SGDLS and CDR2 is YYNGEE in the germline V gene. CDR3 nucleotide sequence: TGTGCCAGCAGCGTAGGGACTAGCAGTCTCGTAGAGACCCAGTACTTC. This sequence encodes CASSVGTSSLVETQYF. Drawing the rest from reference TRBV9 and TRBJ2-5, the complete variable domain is DSGVTQTPKHLITATGQRVTLRCSPRSGDLSVYWYQQSLDQGLQFLIQYYNGEERAKGNILERFSAQQFPDLHSELNLSSLELGDSALYFCASSVGTSSLVETQYFGPGTRLLVL.

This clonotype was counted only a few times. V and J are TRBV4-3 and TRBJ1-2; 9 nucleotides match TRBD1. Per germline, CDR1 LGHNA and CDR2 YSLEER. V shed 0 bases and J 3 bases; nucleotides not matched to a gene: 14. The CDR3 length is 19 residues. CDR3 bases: TGCGCCAGCAGCCAAGAGGGGGACAGGGCCAATTCCGCCCACTATGGCTACACCTTC. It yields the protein CASSQEGDRANSAHYGYTF.

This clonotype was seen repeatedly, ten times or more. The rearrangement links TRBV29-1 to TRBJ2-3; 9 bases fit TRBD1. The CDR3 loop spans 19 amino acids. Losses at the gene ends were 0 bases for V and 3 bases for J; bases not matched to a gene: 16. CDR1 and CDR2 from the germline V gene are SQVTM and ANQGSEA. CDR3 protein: CSVEELYRGHRGRTDTQYF. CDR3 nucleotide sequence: TGCAGCGTTGAAGAACTTTACAGGGGGCATAGGGGAAGGACAGATACGCAGTATTTT.